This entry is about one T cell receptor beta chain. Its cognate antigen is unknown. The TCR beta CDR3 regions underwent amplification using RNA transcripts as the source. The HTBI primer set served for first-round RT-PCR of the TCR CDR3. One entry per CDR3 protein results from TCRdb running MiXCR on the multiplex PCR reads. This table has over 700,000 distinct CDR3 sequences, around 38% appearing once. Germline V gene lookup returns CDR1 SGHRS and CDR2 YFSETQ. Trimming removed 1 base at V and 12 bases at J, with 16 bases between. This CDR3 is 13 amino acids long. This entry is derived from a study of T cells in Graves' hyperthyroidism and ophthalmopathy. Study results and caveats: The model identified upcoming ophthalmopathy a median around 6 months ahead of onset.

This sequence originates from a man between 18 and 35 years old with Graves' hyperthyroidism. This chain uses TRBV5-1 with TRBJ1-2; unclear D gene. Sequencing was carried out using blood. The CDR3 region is CASSLTGNSGNTF. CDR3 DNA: TGCGCCAGCAGCTTGACGGGAAACTCTGGAAACACCTTC.